Shown below are 16 T cell receptor beta chains from a single sample sequenced in a study of T cell responses to AZD1222 COVID-19 vaccine. Clones were sequenced by immunoSEQ multiplex PCR, and TCRdb holds only the in-frame ones, with some missing. The repertoire includes roughly 120,000 clones, 70% to 90% of them detected once, and over 8% sits in the top ten. The sample here was peripheral blood, taken on day 0 of AZD1222 vaccination. The receptor source for this set is an adult in good health.

This clone was seen once. This sequence joins TRBV7-2 and TRBJ1-5, with 7 bases lining up with TRBD1. CDR3 size: 16 residues. Trimming took 2 bases from V and 5 from J; bases not matched to a gene: 9. Germline V CDR1 and CDR2: SGHTA, FQGNSA. CDR3 sequence reads: CASSLWGRGNDQPQHF. The CDR3 DNA sequence: TGTGCCAGCAGCTTATGGGGCAGGGGGAACGATCAGCCCCAGCATTTT.

V gene TRBV9 combines with J gene TRBJ2-7; TRBD1 aligns across 7 bases. Germline V gene data show CDR1 as SGDLS and CDR2 as YYNGEE. The CDR3 has 14 amino acids. V was clipped by 0 bases and J by 5 bases; unmatched bases: 5. CDR3 nucleotides: TGTGCCAGCAGCGTAGACCGACAGGGTGACGAGCAGTACTTC. Amino acid sequence: CASSVDRQGDEQYF.

The chain recombines TRBV19 with TRBJ1-1, with D maybe TRBD1 (6 bases). CDR1 is LNHDA and CDR2 is SQIVND in the germline V gene (reference sequence). The CDR3 runs to 15 residues. Trimming took off 7 bases at V and 0 bases at J, with 15 bases between the two ends. The CDR3 region has the DNA TGTGCCAGTACTTTTCAGGGGATCATGAACACTGAAGCTTTCTTT. This sequence encodes CASTFQGIMNTEAFF.

V is TRBV11-2 and J is TRBJ2-7; possibly TRBD2 for D (7 bases). Germline values: CDR1 SGHAT, CDR2 FQNNGV. Trimming pared 9 bases from V and 6 bases from J, leaving 18 bases between. This CDR3 is built from 13 residues. The CDR3 DNA is TGTGCCAGTTTGGGGGGGGCCCTCAGCGAGCAGTACTTC. It is translated as CASLGGALSEQYF.

The chain joins TRBV7-2 to TRBJ1-3; unclear D gene. The V gene's germline CDR1 is SGHTA and CDR2 FQGNSA. The length of the CDR3 is 15 residues. The V end was cut by 1 base, the J end by 0 bases, with 7 bases between. CDR3 amino acids: CASSLGPYSGNTIYF. The CDR3 coding sequence is TGTGCCAGCAGCTTAGGACCTTACTCTGGAAACACCATATATTTT.

This chain links TRBV7-9 with TRBJ1-2; D not resolved. Trimming shortened V by 1 base and J by 5 bases, and 14 bases separated the two germline ends. This CDR3 is 15 amino acids long. CDR1 and CDR2 from the germline V gene are SEHNR and FQNEAQ (reference sequence). CDR3 sequence (DNA): TGTGCCAGCAGCTTAGATTTGACGGTAGAATATGGCTACACCTTC. It encodes CASSLDLTVEYGYTF.

The chain has TRBV7-3 and TRBJ2-1, with 15 bases lining up with TRBD2. The length of the CDR3 is 16 residues. V was pared by 5 bases and J by 9 bases, with 8 bases of the junction left unmatched. Germline V gene sequence: CDR1 SGHTA, CDR2 FQGTGA. CDR3 sequence reads: CASSANQGLAGGEQFF. CDR3 nucleotide sequence: TGTGCCAGCAGCGCAAACCAGGGACTAGCGGGAGGTGAGCAGTTCTTC.

This rearrangement joins TRBV18 to TRBJ2-5; 7 positions agree with TRBD2. With 0 bases clipped from V and 3 bases from J, the junction kept 4 bases outside the gene matches. This CDR3 region has 15 residues. CDR1 KGHSH and CDR2 LQKENI come from the germline V gene. The CDR3 loop is CASSPPAAGKETQYF. In DNA, the CDR3 is TGTGCCAGCTCACCACCGGCAGCGGGGAAAGAGACCCAGTACTTC.

The chain links TRBV5-1 to TRBJ2-7; TRBD2 might be the D (5 bases). Germline CDR1 reads SGHRS; CDR2 reads YFSETQ. V lost 4 bases and J lost 5, with 19 bases in between. CDR3 length: 15 amino acids. The CDR3 nucleotides are TGCGCCAGCAGCCCTCGGAGGCCAGGCCCCCACGAGCAGTACTTC. Its protein is CASSPRRPGPHEQYF.

The DNA for the CDR3 is TGTGCCAGCACCCGGGACCCCTTCGTGGCTTTCTTT. Its protein product is CASTRDPFVAFF. The gene calls are TRBV6-5 and TRBJ1-1, with D possibly being TRBD1 (5 bases). Germline lookup yields CDR1 MNHEY and CDR2 SVGAGI. The CDR3 is made up of 12 amino acids. The V and J ends lost 7 bases and 11 bases respectively, with 17 bases between them.

The chain joins TRBV10-3 to TRBJ2-1, with D unclear. Per germline, CDR1 ENHRY and CDR2 SYGVKD. CDR3 length: 12 residues. V was pared by 4 bases and J by 6 bases, with 7 bases between. This CDR3 reads CAISANGNEQFF. The CDR3 DNA sequence: TGTGCCATCAGTGCTAATGGCAATGAGCAGTTCTTC.

The chain recombines TRBV6-1 with TRBJ1-4; 9 bases are shared with TRBD1. CDR3 length: 16 residues. V was pared by 4 bases and J by 4 bases, with 7 bases of the junction left unmatched. Germline V gives CDR1 MNHNS, CDR2 SASEGT. CDR3 amino acids: CASSAYRGQGNEKLFF. The CDR3 DNA sequence: TGTGCCAGCAGTGCCTACAGGGGGCAGGGTAATGAAAAACTGTTTTTT.

The genes are TRBV5-6 and TRBJ1-2; D ambiguous. V lost 1 base and J 12 bases, leaving 16 bases between the germline ends. The CDR3 is 13 amino acids. Germline V gene sequence: CDR1 SGHDT, CDR2 YYEEEE. The CDR3 sequence is CASSLSPGPRDTF. CDR3 nucleotides: TGTGCCAGCAGCTTGTCCCCGGGCCCGAGGGACACCTTC.

This rearrangement joins TRBV7-2 to TRBJ2-7; D remains unclear. The CDR3 contains 13 residues. Germline values: CDR1 SGHTA, CDR2 FQGNSA. The V gene lost 4 bases and the J gene lost 4 bases, with 11 bases spanning the gap. CDR3 in amino acids: CASSSPPTYEQYF. The CDR3 DNA is TGTGCCAGCAGCTCCCCCCCGACGTACGAGCAGTACTTC.

The chain has TRBV6-5 and TRBJ1-3; D possibly corresponds to TRBD1 (6 bases). With 4 bases removed from V and 2 bases from J, the gap between germline ends came to 12 bases. Germline loops: CDR1 MNHEY, CDR2 SVGAGI. This CDR3 has 15 amino acids. The CDR3 bases are TGTGCCAGCAGTTCTTCTGGGGGGCCTGGAAACACCATATATTTT. Its protein is CASSSSGGPGNTIYF.

V is TRBV30 and J is TRBJ2-3; 9 nucleotides line up with TRBD2. The CDR3 is made up of 13 amino acids. Germline CDR1 reads GTSNPN; CDR2 reads SVGIG (reference sequence). The junction had 4 bases not matched to a gene; V was cut back by 8 bases and J by 1 base. CDR3 DNA: TGTGCCCGTACTAGCGGGCGCACAGATACGCAGTATTTT. Its translation is CARTSGRTDTQYF.